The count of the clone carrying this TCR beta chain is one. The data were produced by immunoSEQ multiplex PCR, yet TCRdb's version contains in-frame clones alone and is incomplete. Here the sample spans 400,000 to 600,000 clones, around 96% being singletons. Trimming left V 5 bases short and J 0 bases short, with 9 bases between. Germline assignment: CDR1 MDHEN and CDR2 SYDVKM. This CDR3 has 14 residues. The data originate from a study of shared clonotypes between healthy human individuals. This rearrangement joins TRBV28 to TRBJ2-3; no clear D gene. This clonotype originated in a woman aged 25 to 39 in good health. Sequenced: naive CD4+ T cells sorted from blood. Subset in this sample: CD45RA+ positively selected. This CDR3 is CASSPPLSTDTQYF. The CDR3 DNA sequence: TGTGCCAGCAGTCCTCCTCTCAGCACAGATACGCAGTATTTT.